The rows below give T cell receptor beta chains drawn from one sample of a study of OX40 agonist ivuxolimab in advanced cancers. Assay: immunoSEQ multiplex PCR; the TCRdb copy retains only in-frame clones and omits some. Found here are about 20,000 clones, under 90% of them singletons; the top ten hold about a fifth. Sequenced here: CD4+ or CD8+ T cells sorted from blood, sampled in a trial of the OX40 agonist ivuxolimab. The source of these receptors is an adult with an advanced solid tumor such as melanoma, head and neck, liver or kidney cancer. CDR3s include the opening cysteine and the closing phenylalanine or tryptophan. D genes are given only for firm matches. Where a row states a size, it is once, few, many or the class of an expanded clone; other rows omit it.

TRBV28	TRBD2	TRBJ2-7	.	CASWGSGRETYEQYF	TGTGCCAGCTGGGGGAGCGGGAGGGAAACCTACGAGCAGTACTTC
TRBV4-1	.	TRBJ2-1	once	CASSQAFGLATNEQFF	TGCGCCAGCAGCCAAGCGTTTGGGCTAGCGACCAATGAGCAGTTCTTC
TRBV7-9	.	TRBJ2-1	.	CASSSGGILEQFF	TGTGCCAGCAGCTCAGGGGGGATCCTTGAGCAGTTCTTC
TRBV27	.	TRBJ2-1	.	CASSSFGGANYNEQFF	TGTGCCAGCAGTTCCTTCGGCGGGGCAAATTACAATGAGCAGTTCTTC
TRBV27	.	TRBJ1-1	.	CASRPGGMNTEAFF	TGTGCCAGCAGACCCGGGGGCATGAACACTGAAGCTTTCTTT
TRBV11-2	TRBD2	TRBJ2-3	.	CASSLTPGREGTDTQYF	TGTGCCAGCAGCTTAACCCCCGGACGGGAGGGAACAGATACGCAGTATTTT
TRBV7-6	TRBD2	TRBJ2-7	.	CASSPGTSGESYEQYF	TGTGCCAGCAGCCCAGGGACTAGCGGGGAATCCTACGAGCAGTACTTC
TRBV30	TRBD1	TRBJ1-5	.	CAWSVLRGDQPQHF	TGTGCCTGGAGTGTCCTCAGGGGGGACCAGCCCCAGCATTTT
TRBV5-1	.	TRBJ2-5	.	CASSSYLTGRQETQYF	TGCGCCAGCAGCTCCTACCTGACAGGACGTCAAGAGACCCAGTACTTC
TRBV11-2	TRBD2	TRBJ2-3	.	CASSQGLAGATYTQYF	TGTGCCAGCAGCCAGGGACTAGCGGGAGCTACTTATACGCAGTATTTT
TRBV10-3	TRBD1	TRBJ1-6	once	CAISESRQGNSPLHF	TGTGCCATCAGTGAGTCGCGACAGGGTAATTCACCCCTCCACTTT
TRBV28	TRBD1	TRBJ1-2	.	CASSLSTGVLYGYTF	TGTGCCAGCAGTTTATCGACAGGGGTTCTCTATGGCTACACCTTC
TRBV14	.	TRBJ1-6	.	CASSQVVEVGRPTSPLHF	TGTGCCAGCAGCCAAGTTGTCGAGGTCGGCAGACCAACTTCACCCCTCCACTTT
TRBV6-5	TRBD1	TRBJ1-5	once	CASRPGTGLQPQHF	TGTGCCAGCAGACCCGGGACAGGGCTTCAGCCCCAGCATTTT
TRBV7-9	TRBD1	TRBJ1-4	few	CASTGQAVEKLFF	TGTGCCAGCACGGGACAGGCTGTTGAAAAACTGTTTTTT
TRBV18	TRBD1	TRBJ2-7	.	CASSPRDRVRAYEQYF	TGTGCCAGCTCACCGAGGGACAGGGTGAGGGCCTACGAGCAGTACTTC
TRBV7-9	.	TRBJ1-5	.	CASSSPGRDGNQPQHF	TGTGCCAGCAGCTCTCCCGGGAGGGATGGCAATCAGCCCCAGCATTTT
TRBV6-6	.	TRBJ1-4	.	CASSDETETNEKLFF	TGTGCCAGCAGTGACGAGACAGAAACTAATGAAAAACTGTTTTTT
TRBV28	TRBD1	TRBJ1-4	.	CASSPTGGDEKLFF	TGTGCCAGCAGTCCGACAGGGGGAGATGAAAAACTGTTTTTT
TRBV9	TRBD2	TRBJ2-7	once	CASSPRGASGSYEQYF	TGTGCCAGCAGCCCAAGAGGAGCTAGCGGCTCCTACGAGCAGTACTTC
TRBV19	.	TRBJ1-5	.	CASSITDLGQPQHF	TGTGCCAGTAGTATTACTGACCTGGGGCAGCCCCAGCATTTT
TRBV11-2	TRBD1	TRBJ2-7	.	CASSPRDRAYEQYF	TGTGCCAGCAGCCCGCGGGACAGGGCGTACGAGCAGTACTTC
TRBV29-1	.	TRBJ1-2	.	CSVEQGYGYTF	TGCAGCGTTGAACAGGGGTATGGCTACACCTTC
TRBV7-8	.	TRBJ1-2	.	CASSYASTAIYGYTF	TGTGCCAGCAGTTACGCCTCTACAGCGATCTATGGCTACACCTTC
TRBV2	TRBD1	TRBJ2-3	.	CARHDRGTDTQYF	TGTGCCAGACATGACAGGGGCACAGATACGCAGTATTTT
TRBV27	.	TRBJ2-7	.	CASSFLGQNSYEQYF	TGTGCCAGCAGCTTCCTCGGTCAGAACTCCTACGAGCAGTACTTC
TRBV19	.	TRBJ2-4	medium-sized	CASSIGGHIQYF	TGTGCCAGTAGTATAGGGGGGCACATTCAGTACTTC
TRBV11-2	.	TRBJ2-3	medium-sized	CASSHLTGTDTQYF	TGTGCCAGCAGCCACCTAACAGGGACAGATACGCAGTATTTT
TRBV7-9	.	TRBJ2-1	.	CASSPPGDEQFF	TGTGCCAGCAGCCCGCCGGGGGATGAGCAGTTCTTC
TRBV7-2	.	TRBJ2-7	.	CASSLNGREQYF	TGTGCCAGCAGCTTAAATGGGAGAGAGCAGTACTTC
TRBV5-1	.	TRBJ2-3	.	CASSSPTQGRTDTQYF	TGCGCCAGCAGTTCACCTACTCAGGGGCGCACAGATACGCAGTATTTT
TRBV7-3	.	TRBJ2-2	.	CASSLGYTGELFF	TGTGCCAGCAGCTTAGGGTACACCGGGGAGCTGTTTTTT
TRBV14	.	TRBJ1-2	.	CASSRRGYGYTF	TGTGCCAGCAGCCGACGGGGCTATGGCTACACCTTC
TRBV7-3	TRBD2	TRBJ2-1	.	CASSLPLAGSYNEQFF	TGTGCCAGCAGCTTACCGCTAGCGGGCTCCTACAATGAGCAGTTCTTC
TRBV4-1	.	TRBJ2-2	.	CASSQVVAFTGELFF	TGCGCCAGCAGCCAAGTCGTGGCTTTCACCGGGGAGCTGTTTTTT
TRBV28	TRBD1	TRBJ2-7	.	CASSSGQGLRYEQYF	TGTGCCAGCAGCTCGGGACAGGGTTTACGCTACGAGCAGTACTTC